Sequencing of this T cell receptor (beta chain) was carried out in a study of T cells expressing NK-cell markers. Findings and caveats of the study: The leading position in the CD3+CD56-NKG2C+ fraction of a few donors also went to these clonotypes. HCMV specificity of the expanded NKG2C+ T cell clones was not established.

This CDR3 is built from 16 residues. Details on this clonotype: Antigen specificity is unknown.

TCRdb reprocessed the 5' RACE reads and keeps a single row for each CDR3 protein, giving no DNA. Listed are about 160,000 distinct CDR3 sequences; roughly 21% falls within the top ten. Material: blood T cells: a sorted CD56 or NKG2C T cell subset, CD4+ or CD8+ T cells, or bulk PBMC T cells (not recorded which). The receptor was derived from a man between 18 and 69 years old in good health. The chain has TRBV12-3 or TRBV12-4 and TRBJ1-2; the TCRdb call, TRBD1, lacks DNA for checking. CDR3 sequence reads: CASSNSPGQGAGGYTF.